The 32 T cell receptor beta chains below all came from one sample that was sequenced in a study of early T cells in non-severe SARS-CoV-2 infection. TCRdb analysed the 5' RACE reads with MiXCR anew, one entry per CDR3 protein. The repertoire consists of 75,000 to 80,000 distinct CDR3 sequences, with more than 7.5% occurring once and the leading ten covering approximately 4.8%. The sequencing input was whole blood. The receptors were sampled from an adult who was a healthcare worker with PCR-confirmed SARS-CoV-2 infection or an uninfected control (not recorded which).

The J gene is TRBJ2-2, the V gene TRBV28; perhaps D is TRBD1 or TRBD2 (5 bases each). Germline V gives CDR1 MDHEN, CDR2 SYDVKM. V dropped 6 bases and J dropped 4 bases, with 21 bases sitting between them. The CDR3 consists of 17 residues. CDR3 protein: CASSPPEGFMGTGELFF. CDR3 nucleotide sequence: TGTGCCAGCAGCCCTCCAGAGGGGTTTATGGGCACCGGGGAGCTGTTTTTT.

This clonotype was observed a few times. The chain combines TRBV20-1 with TRBJ2-7, with D possibly matching TRBD1 (6 bases). CDR3 size: 12 residues. V shed 6 bases and J shed 1 base, with 10 bases lying between them. Germline V gene sequence: CDR1 DFQATT, CDR2 SNEGSKA (reference sequence). CDR3 nucleotides: TGCAGTGCCAGACAGGATTCCTACGAGCAGTACTTC. This codes for CSARQDSYEQYF.

J is TRBJ2-1 and V is TRBV14; TRBD2 aligns across 9 bases. From germline, CDR1 is SGHDN and CDR2 FVKESK. With 4 bases clipped from V and 10 bases from J, the junction kept 11 bases outside the gene matches. The CDR3 totals 15 residues. CDR3 region: CASSPLAGMGLEQFF. The CDR3 DNA is TGTGCCAGCAGCCCCCTAGCGGGAATGGGTCTGGAGCAGTTCTTC. Complete variable domain (other parts from reference TRBV14 and TRBJ2-1): EAGVTQFPSHSVIEKGQTVTLRCDPISGHDNLYWYRRVMGKEIKFLLHFVKESKQDESGMPNNRFLAERTGGTYSTLKVQPAELEDSGVYFCASSPLAGMGLEQFFGPGTRLTVL.

At least ten counts were recorded for this clonotype. This chain links TRBV4-1 with TRBJ1-2, with a possible D match to TRBD1 (5 bases). Trimming removed 2 bases from V and 3 bases from J, with 10 bases in between. Germline V gives CDR1 MGHRA, CDR2 YSYEKL. The CDR3 spans 14 residues. CDR3 protein: CASSQTGTDYGYTF. The CDR3 DNA reads as TGCGCCAGCAGCCAAACCGGGACGGACTATGGCTACACCTTC.

V and J are TRBV5-5 and TRBJ2-6, with 10 bases identical to TRBD1. The J segment lost 8 bases and the V segment lost 3 bases, leaving 5 bases of the junction unmatched. This CDR3 has 15 residues. The germline CDR1 and CDR2 sequences are SGHKS and YYEKEE (reference sequence). The CDR3 here is CASSSPDRGSNVLTF. In DNA, the CDR3 is TGTGCCAGCAGCTCCCCGGACAGGGGGTCCAACGTCCTGACTTTC.

This clonotype was seen a few times. The chain is built from TRBV28 and TRBJ2-4, with D unclear. Germline lookup yields CDR1 MDHEN and CDR2 SYDVKM. The CDR3 is 13 residues long. V lost 10 bases and J 2 bases, leaving 12 bases between the germline ends. The CDR3 coding sequence is TGTGCCACCCGGGCCAACTCCAAAAACATTCAGTACTTC. It encodes CATRANSKNIQYF.

The chain recombines TRBV12-3 or TRBV12-4 with TRBJ1-1, with a tentative D call TRBD1 (6 bases). The CDR3 is 15 amino acids. Trimming cost V 3 bases and J 0 bases, with 11 bases left between them. The CDR3 reads CASSLAGQMNTEAFF. In nucleotides, the CDR3 is TGTGCCAGCAGTTTGGCCGGACAGATGAACACTGAAGCTTTCTTT.

The table lists this clonotype with many counts. CDR3 loop: CASSPAGTVTDTQYF. The CDR3 DNA reads TGTGCCAGCAGCCCAGCAGGGACAGTGACAGATACGCAGTATTTT. This chain links TRBV9 with TRBJ2-3, with 7 bases identical to TRBD1. From germline, CDR1 is SGDLS and CDR2 YYNGEE. The V and J ends lost 4 bases and 3 bases, in that order; junction bases with no gene match: 8. The CDR3 loop spans 15 amino acids.

This clonotype was picked up many times. The genes are TRBV7-2 and TRBJ2-7; D possibly corresponds to TRBD2 (7 bases). CDR3 length equals 17 residues. V was clipped by 1 base and J by 5 bases, with 21 bases between them. CDR1 is SGHTA and CDR2 is FQGNSA in the germline V gene. The CDR3 region has the DNA TGTGCCAGCAGCTTAGGTTTTGCGGGGGCCCCCACCCACGAGCAGTACTTC. Its translation: CASSLGFAGAPTHEQYF.

This clonotype came up many times. The chain joins TRBV7-7 to TRBJ2-2, with 9 positions matching TRBD2. This CDR3 spans 16 amino acids. V lost 5 bases and J lost 2; bases outside the gene matches: 6. CDR1 is SSHAT, CDR2 FNYEAQ, per germline (reference sequence). The CDR3 DNA is TGTGCCAGCAGCCCTCGGACTAGCGTAAACACCGGGGAGCTGTTTTTT. It encodes CASSPRTSVNTGELFF. Filled out from reference TRBV7-7 and TRBJ2-2, the complete variable domain reads GAGVSQSPRYKVTKRGQDVTLRCDPISSHATLYWYQQALGQGPEFLTYFNYEAQPDKSGLPSDRFSAERPEGSISTLTIQRTEQRDSAMYRCASSPRTSVNTGELFFGEGSRLTVL.

This clonotype was found many times. This chain connects TRBV10-3 to TRBJ2-5; no firm D call. The CDR3 is 14 amino acids. Per the germline V gene, CDR1 is ENHRY and CDR2 is SYGVKD. V was clipped by 0 bases and J by 1 base, with 6 bases between them. CDR3 nucleotides: TGTGCCATCAGTGAGTCGAAGGCCCAAGAGACCCAGTACTTC. It encodes CAISESKAQETQYF.

This clonotype was seen at least ten times. The genes are TRBV6-6 and TRBJ2-5; TRBD1 matches 8 bases. The J segment lost 2 bases and the V segment lost 0 bases, leaving 5 bases of the junction unmatched. CDR3 length: 16 amino acids. Germline CDR1 reads MNHNY; CDR2 reads SVGAGI (reference sequence). CDR3 nucleotide sequence: TGTGCCAGCAGTTACTCGGGCCGGGACAGGCAAGAGACCCAGTACTTC. Protein sequence: CASSYSGRDRQETQYF.

The sample holds many counts of this clonotype. V gene TRBV11-2 combines with J gene TRBJ2-1; D is unresolved. The CDR3 runs 14 residues. Germline V gene lookup returns CDR1 SGHAT and CDR2 FQNNGV. Trimming left V 1 base short and J 7 bases short, with 11 bases between. CDR3: CASSLVTVRNEQFF. The DNA for the CDR3 is TGTGCCAGCAGCTTAGTGACCGTCAGAAATGAGCAGTTCTTC.

This clonotype was observed a single time. This sequence joins TRBV11-2 and TRBJ2-3; D may be TRBD2 (5 bases). The ends were cut back, 6 bases at V and 4 bases at J, with 23 bases in the middle. CDR3 length: 17 residues. Germline V gives CDR1 SGHAT, CDR2 FQNNGV. This chain's CDR3 is CASRHPWGAQLADTQYF. In nucleotides, the CDR3 is TGTGCCAGCAGGCATCCTTGGGGAGCCCAGCTAGCAGATACGCAGTATTTT. Variable domain in full (rest from reference TRBV11-2 and TRBJ2-3): EAGVAQSPRYKIIEKRQSVAFWCNPISGHATLYWYQQILGQGPKLLIQFQNNGVVDDSQLPKDRFSAERLKGVDSTLKIQPAKLEDSAVYLCASRHPWGAQLADTQYFGPGTRLTVL.

This clonotype has at least ten counts. The V gene is TRBV20-1, the J gene TRBJ2-1; TRBD2 agrees at 7 bases. Germline V lookup: CDR1 DFQATT, CDR2 SNEGSKA (reference sequence). V shed 6 bases and J 3 bases; nucleotides not matched to a gene: 11. This CDR3 comprises 15 residues. In DNA form, the CDR3 reads TGCAGTGCAATAACCCTAAGCGGGATCTACAATGAGCAGTTCTTC. Protein: CSAITLSGIYNEQFF.

This clonotype showed up many times. The chain employs TRBV10-1 and TRBJ2-2; the D call may be TRBD1 or TRBD2 (6 bases each). The V gene lost 6 bases and the J gene lost 6 bases, with 11 bases spanning the gap. This CDR3 spans 13 amino acids. Germline V CDR1 and CDR2: WNHNN, SYGVQD (reference sequence). The CDR3 coding sequence is TGCGCCAGCAGGGACGGGGGCGCCGGGGAGCTGTTTTTT. Residues: CASRDGGAGELFF.

This clonotype came up many times. The chain couples TRBV7-9 to TRBJ1-4; no clear D gene. Germline V gives CDR1 SEHNR, CDR2 FQNEAQ (reference sequence). This CDR3 contains 13 residues. The V and J ends lost 2 bases and 8 bases respectively, with 9 bases between them. In nucleotides, the CDR3 is TGTGCCAGCAGCTTACCCCGCGCCGAAAAACTGTTTTTT. This translates into CASSLPRAEKLFF. Full variable domain (remainder filled in from reference TRBV7-9 and TRBJ1-4): DTGVSQNPRHKITKRGQNVTFRCDPISEHNRLYWYRQTLGQGPEFLTYFQNEAQLEKSRLLSDRFSAERPKGSFSTLEIQRTEQGDSAMYLCASSLPRAEKLFFGSGTQLSVL.

The chain recombines TRBV10-1 with TRBJ2-7, with D uncertain. The CDR3 length is 14 residues. With 4 bases removed from V and 0 bases from J, the gap between germline ends came to 10 bases. Germline V gives CDR1 WNHNN, CDR2 SYGVQD (reference sequence). The CDR3: CASSVGSPSYEQYF. Here the CDR3 DNA reads TGCGCCAGCAGTGTTGGTTCCCCCTCCTACGAGCAGTACTTC.

The sample holds one count of this clonotype. The chain recombines TRBV20-1 with TRBJ2-7, with D unresolved. V was clipped by 0 bases and J by 3 bases, with 9 bases between them. Germline V CDR1 and CDR2: DFQATT, SNEGSKA (reference sequence). The CDR3 length is 13 residues. DNA for the CDR3: TGCAGTGCTAGAGACCTGTCGGGCTACGAGCAGTACTTC. Protein sequence: CSARDLSGYEQYF.

This clonotype was detected many times. The DNA of the CDR3 is TGTGCCAGCAGTTCGGTCAGCAACTATGGCTACACCTTC. Encoded protein: CASSSVSNYGYTF. J is TRBJ1-2 and V is TRBV27; no clear D. This CDR3 is 13 amino acids long. V lost 4 bases and J lost 2, with 8 bases in between. The V gene's germline CDR1 is MNHEY and CDR2 SMNVEV (reference sequence).

Points on this clonotype: A much larger clone lies a single base off, so this may be a read error. The V and J genes are TRBV7-3 and TRBJ2-7, with TRBD2 matching over 7 bases. CDR1 SGHTA and CDR2 FQGTGA come from the germline V gene. CDR3 length: 14 residues. CDR3 sequence (DNA): TGTGCCAGCAGCTTACGCGGGAGACCCTACGAGCTGTACTTC. It translates to CASSLRGRPYELYF.

The chain has TRBV2 and TRBJ1-1; D gene unclear. The CDR3 runs to 16 residues. V was shortened by 2 bases and J by 0 bases, with 13 bases between the two germline ends. In germline, CDR1 is SNHLY, CDR2 FYNNEI. The CDR3 here is CASSESVLVMNTEAFF. CDR3 coding DNA: TGTGCCAGCAGTGAATCGGTCTTAGTCATGAACACTGAAGCTTTCTTT.

CDR3 region: CASSLPLALGGDEQFF. DNA for the CDR3: TGCGCCAGCAGCTTGCCTCTAGCCCTCGGTGGAGATGAGCAGTTCTTC. The rearrangement links TRBV5-1 to TRBJ2-1; TRBD2 is a possible D gene (5 bases). The CDR3 is 16 amino acids. Germline lookup yields CDR1 SGHRS and CDR2 YFSETQ. V lost 1 base, J lost 8 bases, and 19 bases lay in between.

The chain carries TRBV2 and TRBJ1-2; a possible D gene is TRBD1 (6 bases). Trimming took 8 bases from V and 4 from J, leaving 14 bases between them. Per germline, CDR1 SNHLY and CDR2 FYNNEI. The CDR3 loop spans 13 amino acids. CDR3 bases: TGTGCCAGCTCCGAGGGGGGCTTCTATGGCTACACCTTC. Translation gives CASSEGGFYGYTF.

The chain links TRBV9 to TRBJ2-1, with TRBD2 matching 8 bases. Germline V gene sequence: CDR1 SGDLS, CDR2 YYNGEE. V shed 4 bases, J shed 10 bases, and the junction held 10 bases outside the gene matches. CDR3 length: 14 residues. The chain's CDR3 is CASSPGGGSMEQFF. The CDR3 nucleotides read TGTGCCAGCAGCCCGGGGGGGGGCTCAATGGAGCAGTTCTTC.

This sequence joins TRBV27 and TRBJ2-1; perhaps TRBD1 as D (6 bases). Per germline, CDR1 MNHEY and CDR2 SMNVEV (reference sequence). With 3 bases removed from V and 7 bases from J, the gap between germline ends came to 13 bases. The CDR3 has 14 amino acids. In DNA, the CDR3 is TGTGCCAGCAGTTTTCGTAGGACAGTGAATGAGCAGTTCTTC. This encodes CASSFRRTVNEQFF.

V is TRBV7-9 and J is TRBJ1-1; 10 positions match TRBD1. V was pared by 6 bases and J by 1 base, with 5 bases of the junction left unmatched. Germline V lookup: CDR1 SEHNR, CDR2 FQNEAQ (reference sequence). The CDR3 covers 15 residues. CDR3 amino acids: CASRKTGGWNTEAFF. The CDR3 DNA reads as TGTGCCAGCAGGAAGACAGGGGGCTGGAACACTGAAGCTTTCTTT.

The V gene is TRBV5-1, the J gene TRBJ1-4, with 7 bases that match TRBD1. The CDR3 runs 15 residues. Trimming cost V 3 bases and J 8 bases; bases outside gene matches: 10. Germline CDR1 and CDR2: SGHRS and YFSETQ. In DNA, the CDR3 is TGCGCCAGCAGCTCGCAATTACAGGGGAACGAAAAACTGTTTTTT. This encodes CASSSQLQGNEKLFF.

Ten or more counts support this clonotype. This chain connects TRBV7-6 to TRBJ2-3, with TRBD2 identical over 7 bases. CDR1 and CDR2 from the germline V gene are SGHVS and FNYEAQ. This CDR3 is 16 amino acids long. V lost 6 bases, J lost 4 bases, and 13 bases stayed unmatched. CDR3 sequence (DNA): TGTGCCAGCAGTCATGGCCGGGCGGGGGTCCCAGATACGCAGTATTTT. Amino acid sequence: CASSHGRAGVPDTQYF.

The chain links TRBV6-6 to TRBJ1-1, with D hard to call. This CDR3 is built from 12 residues. The V end was cut by 5 bases, the J end by 0 bases, with 4 bases between. Germline assignment: CDR1 MNHNY and CDR2 SVGAGI (reference sequence). CDR3 nucleotides: TGTGCCAGCAGTAAGATGAACACTGAAGCTTTCTTT. Residues: CASSKMNTEAFF.

In its sample, this clonotype was seen a few times. The rearrangement links TRBV5-1 to TRBJ1-6; weak D call: TRBD1 (5 bases). The CDR3 is 14 residues long. The germline CDR1 and CDR2 sequences are SGHRS and YFSETQ. V was clipped by 2 bases and J by 9 bases, with 12 bases between them. The CDR3 region is CASSFRGGVSPLHF. In nucleotides, the CDR3 is TGCGCCAGCAGCTTTCGCGGGGGAGTTTCACCCCTCCACTTT.

The rearrangement joins TRBV10-3 to TRBJ2-7, with 12 bases that match TRBD1. CDR3 length equals 17 residues. Germline CDR1 and CDR2: ENHRY and SYGVKD. Trimming cost V 0 bases and J 5 bases; bases outside gene matches: 8. CDR3 sequence (DNA): TGTGCCATCAGTGAGTCGAGCGCGGGGACAGGGGGCAACGAGCAGTACTTC. Its protein product is CAISESSAGTGGNEQYF.